The 28 T cell receptor beta chains below come from one sample, sequenced in a study of CD8 T cells in ankylosing spondylitis. Using its own MiXCR run on the 5' RACE reads, TCRdb lists one record per CDR3 protein. The sample comprises around 120,000 distinct CDR3 sequences, more than 20% of which are singletons, and 10% to 15% rests with the top ten. Sequences were obtained from synovial fluid, either unsorted or a sorted T cell fraction (not recorded which). These receptors were obtained from a male donor with ankylosing spondylitis.

The rearrangement joins TRBV2 to TRBJ2-5; D may be TRBD2 (6 bases). Germline V CDR1 and CDR2: SNHLY, FYNNEI. The CDR3 runs 14 residues. Trimming removed 5 bases from V and 5 bases from J, with 15 bases in between. The CDR3 DNA is TGTGCCAGCAGTCGGAGGGCCTTGGAGGAGACCCAGTACTTC. This gives the protein CASSRRALEETQYF.

This clonotype is classed as medium-sized (0.01 to 0.1%). The rearrangement uses TRBV12-3 or TRBV12-4 and TRBJ2-3; D is unresolved. Deletions cut 6 bases from V and 0 bases from J, with 4 bases between. CDR3 length equals 12 residues. DNA of the CDR3: TGTGCCAGCAGGGCTAGCACAGATACGCAGTATTTT. Its protein is CASRASTDTQYF.

This chain joins TRBV5-1 and TRBJ2-1; the D is unclear. V was trimmed by 2 bases and J by 4 bases, leaving 13 bases between them. CDR1 and CDR2 from the germline V gene are SGHRS and YFSETQ. There are 15 residues in the CDR3. The CDR3 DNA sequence: TGCGCCAGCAGCTTAAAGGTAAAGGGATACAATGAGCAGTTCTTC. It yields the protein CASSLKVKGYNEQFF.

This clonotype was counted only a few times. The rearrangement uses TRBV11-1 and TRBJ2-1, with D possibly called TRBD1 or TRBD2 (5 bases each). Trimming cost V 6 bases and J 4 bases, with 13 bases left between them. Germline V lookup: CDR1 SGHAT, CDR2 FQDESV (reference sequence). The CDR3 is 14 amino acids. The CDR3 nucleotides are TGTGCCAGCAGTTCGGACTGGGGGTACAATGAGCAGTTCTTC. This sequence encodes CASSSDWGYNEQFF. Drawing the rest from reference TRBV11-1 and TRBJ2-1, the complete variable domain is EAEVAQSPRYKITEKSQAVAFWCDPISGHATLYWYRQILGQGPELLVQFQDESVVDDSQLPKDRFSAERLKGVDSTLKIQPAELGDSAMYLCASSSDWGYNEQFFGPGTRLTVL.

This chain joins TRBV5-6 and TRBJ1-3; tentatively, D is TRBD1 (5 bases). CDR1 and CDR2 from the germline V gene are SGHDT and YYEEEE. This CDR3 comprises 15 residues. Trimming took 5 bases from V and 4 from J, leaving 16 bases between them. The CDR3 nucleotides are TGTGCCAGCAGGAAAAGAGGGGTAGCCGGAAACACCATATATTTT. This sequence encodes CASRKRGVAGNTIYF. The full variable domain, in which reference TRBV5-6 and TRBJ1-3 provide the parts outside the CDR3, is DAGVTQSPTHLIKTRGQQVTLRCSPKSGHDTVSWYQQALGQGPQFIFQYYEEEERQRGNFPDRFSGHQFPNYSSELNVNALLLGDSALYLCASRKRGVAGNTIYFGEGSWLTVV.

The V call is TRBV5-1, the J call TRBJ1-1; perhaps TRBD1 as D (5 bases). This CDR3 contains 15 residues. V lost 4 bases, J lost 3 bases, and 16 bases lay in between. CDR1 and CDR2 from the germline V gene are SGHRS and YFSETQ. Here the CDR3 DNA reads TGCGCCAGCAGCCCCTCGAGGAGGGGAGACACTGAAGCTTTCTTT. This codes for CASSPSRRGDTEAFF.

This clonotype was observed a single time. V usage is TRBV10-1 and J usage is TRBJ1-3; D is unclear. The V gene lost 8 bases and the J gene lost 1 base, with 9 bases spanning the gap. The CDR3 has 13 residues. Germline V lookup: CDR1 WNHNN, CDR2 SYGVQD (reference sequence). The chain's CDR3 is CASAGGSGNTIYF. CDR3 coding DNA: TGCGCCAGCGCAGGAGGATCTGGAAACACCATATATTTT.

This clonotype was observed a few times. V is TRBV7-9 and J is TRBJ2-1; 7 nucleotides match TRBD1. The CDR3 totals 16 residues. Germline loops: CDR1 SEHNR, CDR2 FQNEAQ (reference sequence). V trimming: 7 bases; J trimming: 6 bases; junction bases outside the gene matches: 15. The DNA of the CDR3 is TGTGCCAGCACCCATATCCCAACAGGGGTGGCCAATGAGCAGTTCTTC. As protein: CASTHIPTGVANEQFF.

This clonotype was detected only a few times. The rearrangement uses TRBV27 and TRBJ1-6; no definite D call. This CDR3 has 13 residues. The germline V gene encodes CDR1 MNHEY and CDR2 SMNVEV (reference sequence). V was cut by 5 bases and J by 7 bases, with 9 bases left in between. The CDR3 reads CASSRTLNSPLHF. The CDR3 DNA follows: TGTGCCAGCAGTCGAACTTTGAATTCACCCCTCCACTTT.

This clonotype appeared a few times. V gene TRBV7-2 combines with J gene TRBJ2-5, with D possibly TRBD1 on 6 matching bases. The CDR3 sequence is 13 residues long. Germline values: CDR1 SGHTA, CDR2 FQGNSA. Trimming pared 5 bases from V and 5 bases from J, leaving 12 bases between. CDR3 in amino acids: CASSRDRTETQYF. DNA for the CDR3: TGTGCCAGCAGCAGAGACAGGACGGAGACCCAGTACTTC.

The J gene is TRBJ1-1, the V gene TRBV4-1; D unclear. CDR1 and CDR2 from the germline V gene are MGHRA and YSYEKL. The V end was cut by 0 bases, the J end by 6 bases, with 11 bases between. The CDR3 extends over 14 amino acids. CDR3 sequence (DNA): TGCGCCAGCAGCCAAGAACGGGTGGGAGCTGAAGCTTTCTTT. It translates to CASSQERVGAEAFF.

This clonotype has only a few counts. The rearrangement uses TRBV20-1 and TRBJ2-1; 9 bases fit TRBD2. With V trimmed by 1 base and J by 6 bases, 4 bases remained unmatched. The CDR3 covers 14 residues. Germline assignment: CDR1 DFQATT and CDR2 SNEGSKA (reference sequence). The chain's CDR3 is CSARGLAGTNEQFF. For the CDR3, the DNA is TGCAGTGCTAGAGGTCTAGCGGGGACCAATGAGCAGTTCTTC.

The chain has TRBV3-1 and TRBJ1-5; D is unresolved. This CDR3 spans 13 amino acids. Trimming took off 2 bases at V and 10 bases at J, with 12 bases between the two ends. CDR1 is LGHDT and CDR2 is YNNKEL in the germline V gene (reference sequence). The CDR3 DNA sequence: TGTGCCAGCAGCCAATCCCTCGGGGAACCCCAGCATTTT. Residues: CASSQSLGEPQHF.

This clonotype was detected a few times. V gene TRBV29-1 combines with J gene TRBJ1-5; possibly TRBD1 for D (5 bases). The V gene lost 4 bases and the J gene lost 7 bases, with 14 bases spanning the gap. Germline V lookup: CDR1 SQVTM, CDR2 ANQGSEA. The CDR3 has 13 residues. The CDR3 region is CSVGRDAGQPQHF. CDR3 nucleotide sequence: TGCAGCGTTGGGCGGGACGCGGGCCAGCCCCAGCATTTT.

This clonotype was counted ten times or more. The chain carries TRBV7-8 and TRBJ2-7; no definite D call. This CDR3 contains 13 residues. Per germline, CDR1 SGHVS and CDR2 FQNEAQ. The V end was cut by 5 bases, the J end by 3 bases, with 11 bases between. The CDR3 loop reads CASSVLMNYEQYV. The CDR3 region has the DNA TGTGCCAGCAGCGTACTTATGAACTACGAGCAGTACGTC.

The chain joins TRBV5-6 to TRBJ2-5, with TRBD1 identical over 7 bases. Germline-derived CDR1 and CDR2 are SGHDT and YYEEEE. J lost 7 bases, V lost 1 base, and 13 bases had no gene match. This CDR3 has 16 amino acids. CDR3 sequence reads: CASSLISGTAAGTQYF. Written as DNA, the CDR3 is TGTGCCAGCAGCTTGATCTCTGGGACAGCTGCCGGGACCCAGTACTTC.

This rearrangement joins TRBV4-1 to TRBJ2-1; D may be TRBD1 or TRBD2 (5 bases each). The germline gives CDR1 MGHRA, CDR2 YSYEKL. This CDR3 is 15 amino acids long. Deletions cut 0 bases from V and 8 bases from J, with 14 bases between. CDR3 in DNA: TGCGCCAGCAGCCAAGAACTTCGGGGCGGGCATGAGCAGTTCTTC. It specifies CASSQELRGGHEQFF.

Ten or more counts support this clonotype. The chain joins TRBV24-1 to TRBJ1-2; D gene unclear. CDR3 length: 14 residues. V shed 2 bases and J shed 3 bases, with 9 bases lying between them. Germline V gives CDR1 KGHDR, CDR2 SFDVKD. The DNA of the CDR3 is TGTGCCACCAGTGATTCCTCCGACGACTATGGCTACACCTTC. This gives the protein CATSDSSDDYGYTF.

A few counts support this clonotype. CDR3 residues: CASSLAPYNEQFF. The CDR3 DNA is TGTGCCAGCAGTTTAGCACCCTACAATGAGCAGTTCTTC. This chain connects TRBV12-3 or TRBV12-4 to TRBJ2-1; unclear D gene. Trimming shortened V by 0 bases and J by 2 bases, and 2 bases separated the two germline ends. CDR3 size: 13 residues.

The gene calls are TRBV12-3 or TRBV12-4 and TRBJ2-3, with 11 nucleotides matching TRBD2. The CDR3 spans 15 residues. The V and J ends lost 1 base and 5 bases, in that order; junction bases with no gene match: 2. The CDR3 here is CASSLVAGGGDTQYF. Written as DNA, the CDR3 is TGTGCCAGCAGTTTAGTAGCGGGAGGGGGAGATACGCAGTATTTT.

In its sample, this clonotype was seen a few times. The chain carries TRBV12-3 or TRBV12-4 and TRBJ2-1, with D possibly being TRBD2 (6 bases). The CDR3 covers 14 residues. Between the trimmed V and J ends, which lost 6 bases and 7 bases, there was a span of 16 bases. The CDR3 DNA reads TGTGCCAGCAGGATGACAGCACGGGGGAATGAGCAGTTCTTC. It encodes CASRMTARGNEQFF.

CDR3 bases: TGTGCCAGCAGTCATAGTGGGGGTAACACCGGGGAGCTGTTTTTT. It specifies CASSHSGGNTGELFF. This chain joins TRBV12-3 or TRBV12-4 and TRBJ2-2, with D perhaps given as TRBD1 or TRBD2 (5 bases each). V shed 5 bases and J shed 2 bases, with 12 bases lying between them. The CDR3 covers 15 residues.

This rearrangement joins TRBV5-1 to TRBJ2-7, with D hard to call. Germline V gene data show CDR1 as SGHRS and CDR2 as YFSETQ. Trimming pared 2 bases from V and 7 bases from J, leaving 13 bases between. There are 13 residues in the CDR3. The CDR3 region has the DNA TGCGCCAGCAGCTTCGACCCCGCCGGGGAGCAGTACGTC. It yields the protein CASSFDPAGEQYV.

The chain links TRBV12-3 or TRBV12-4 to TRBJ1-1, with D possibly matching TRBD1 (5 bases). Trimming stripped 6 bases from V and 6 bases from J, with 14 bases between. This CDR3 spans 13 amino acids. CDR3 in amino acids: CASSRTGAAEAFF. DNA of the CDR3: TGTGCCAGCAGCCGCACAGGAGCGGCTGAAGCTTTCTTT.

At least ten counts were recorded for this clonotype. V and J are TRBV6-1 and TRBJ2-5; 11 bases fit TRBD1. The CDR3 loop spans 15 amino acids. Germline assignment: CDR1 MNHNS and CDR2 SASEGT. V gave up 4 bases and J gave up 7 bases; unmatched junction bases: 8. DNA of the CDR3: TGTGCCAGCAGTGCTGGACAGGGGGCCACGGGGACCCAGTACTTC. Translation gives CASSAGQGATGTQYF.

The CDR3 DNA follows: TGTGCCAGCTCACGCCCGGCGGACGAGCAGTACTTC. Amino acid sequence: CASSRPADEQYF. This chain joins TRBV18 and TRBJ2-7; D ambiguous. CDR3 length: 12 residues. The germline gives CDR1 KGHSH, CDR2 LQKENI. Trimming removed 4 bases at V and 5 bases at J, with 9 bases between.

This clonotype was detected only a few times. J is TRBJ1-1 and V is TRBV7-9, with D hard to call. CDR1 is SEHNR, CDR2 FQNEAQ, per germline (reference sequence). The CDR3 extends over 14 amino acids. The V end was cut by 3 bases, the J end by 0 bases, with 8 bases between. The CDR3 sequence is CASSLTPMNTEAFF. In nucleotides, the CDR3 is TGTGCCAGCAGCTTGACACCAATGAACACTGAAGCTTTCTTT.

This clonotype appeared a single time. V is TRBV4-1 and J is TRBJ2-2, with a weak D call TRBD1 (6 bases). CDR3 length: 15 residues. The ends were cut back, 1 base at V and 2 bases at J, with 8 bases in the middle. The germline V gene has CDR1 MGHRA and CDR2 YSYEKL. For the CDR3, the DNA is TGCGCCAGCAGCCAAGCACAGGGTAACACCGGGGAGCTGTTTTTT. Its translation is CASSQAQGNTGELFF.